The source of this TCR beta chain is a study of a mutant IDH1 vaccine in newly diagnosed glioma listed by TCRdb under 2021. For the wider study: The roughly 35 treated patients were approximately 62% male and around 40% female, with a mean age of roughly 42 years. Before enrollment, patients had received standard therapy of radiotherapy alone, temozolomide alone, or radiochemotherapy with temozolomide; most received the combination. Peripheral blood was collected at six visits: V03 (baseline), V05, V07, V10, V12 and V13. Longitudinal TCRB deep sequencing was done for about two dozen treated patients, wherever samples were available for exploratory analyses.

The germline V gene specifies SGHRS as CDR1 and YFSETQ as CDR2. The CDR3 sequence holds 16 residues, the cysteine and phenylalanine included. Only the CDR3 DNA stays, 48 bases, in frame from base 1. The V end gives up 4 bases and the J end 0 bases, leaving 9 bases in the junction not matched to a gene. The label giving this sample's time point can be read as: baseline, week 1 (first vaccination visit). Sample treatment or condition, as interpreted from the label and publication: pre-vaccination baseline after standard-of-care therapy. Donors had newly diagnosed WHO grade 3 or 4 IDH1-mutant astrocytomas with loss of nuclear ATRX. The samples were drawn from NOA16, a multicentre, single-arm, open-label phase I trial in Germany that tested a mutant IDH1 peptide vaccine in humans for the first time. For immunogenicity testing, the blood drawn at visit V03 was used as the baseline sample. Genomic DNA for TCRB sequencing was isolated from EDTA blood with the DNeasy Blood and Tissue Kit.

Library method: the immunoSEQ multiplex PCR assay. Rearranged TCR beta chain sequences were amplified with the hsTCRB Kit following the manufacturer's protocol. Sequencing of TCRB libraries was carried out on an Illumina MiSeq. The study's own analysis went as follows. Demultiplexing, trimming and gene mapping were performed with the kit vendor's proprietary platform. Not all clones reach the TCRdb copy of this immuneACCESS table, which keeps in-frame sequences only. Checked studies attribute under half of the gap to unresolved V genes and leave the rest unexplained. Clone size and V and J calls were adopted from that table, with D and trimming inferred from the DNA. This sample is represented by 30,000 or so clones; roughly 87% of them were singletons. Approximately 19% of the sample is held by the ten biggest clonotypes. Comment on this clone: Its antigen is currently not known. Per-nucleotide qualities are absent, and no much larger clonotype sits a single base away.

Broad study findings and their caveats: Across multiple MHC alleles, vaccine-induced immune responses were seen in 85% to 95% of patients. Changes in the top peripheral T cell clonotypes picked up by TCRB sequencing did not appear to be linked to pseudoprogression. The authors stated that sample limitations prevented analyses of patient blood samples from being reproduced. Availability determined which PBMC samples were chosen for TCRB deep sequencing.

The rearrangement combines TRBV5-1 with TRBJ2-7, with 8 junctional bases fitting TRBD1. This clonotype was obtained from a man under 40 with glioma. Sequenced material: PBMCs, taken from a glioma patient treated with radiotherapy, temozolomide or both. The CDR3: CASSLSGTGGSYEQYF. Here is the DNA: TGCGCCAGCAGCCTATCCGGGACAGGAGGCTCCTACGAGCAGTACTTC. The CDR3 plus the reference TRBV5-1 and TRBJ2-7 genes for the other parts give the full variable domain: KAGVTQTPRYLIKTRGQQVTLSCSPISGHRSVSWYQQTPGQGLQFLFEYFSETQRNKGNFPGRFSGRQFSNSRSEMNVSTLELGDSALYLCASSLSGTGGSYEQYFGPGTRLTVT.